This TCR beta chain was retrieved from a study of CD8+ T cells in alopecia areata. As to treatment: oral pan-JAK inhibitor, 5-10 mg twice daily. Whole-study results and caveats: Numerous expanded lesional clones remained in scalp and blood during tofacitinib. Whereas mice showed it more clearly, TCR sharing across patients was murkier, possibly because of HLA.

A word on this clone: Its cognate antigen is unknown.

Extraction of RNA preceded its reverse transcription into cDNA, which served as the sequencing template. Libraries were prepared by immunoSEQ multiplex PCR; TCRdb keeps only in-frame clonotypes and omits some of them. Of around 100,000 clones listed, roughly 40% were seen once; the top ten hold roughly a sixth. The sequence was obtained from a human donor with alopecia areata. Here the sequenced sample was CD8+ T cells sorted from blood, taken at week 24, from a patient treated with tofacitinib.

The CDR3 coding sequence is TGTGCCAGCAGCGCATTAAACGGATCATCCTACGAGCAGTACTTC. This gives the protein CASSALNGSSYEQYF. The V and J genes are TRBV9 and TRBJ2-7; D unresolved. Trimming took 3 bases from V and 1 from J, leaving 14 bases between them. This CDR3 has 15 amino acids. Germline V CDR1 and CDR2: SGDLS, YYNGEE.